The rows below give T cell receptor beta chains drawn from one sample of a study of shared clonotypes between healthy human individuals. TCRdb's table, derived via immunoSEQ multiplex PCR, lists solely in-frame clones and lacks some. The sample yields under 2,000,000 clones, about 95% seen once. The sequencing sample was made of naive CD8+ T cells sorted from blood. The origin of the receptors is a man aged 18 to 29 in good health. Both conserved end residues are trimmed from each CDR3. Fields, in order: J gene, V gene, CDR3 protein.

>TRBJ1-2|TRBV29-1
SAERQDYGYT
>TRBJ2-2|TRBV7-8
ASSTRLAGNTGELF
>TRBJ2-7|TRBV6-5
ASSLLMGYEQY
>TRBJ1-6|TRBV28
ASSLGRADGSPLH
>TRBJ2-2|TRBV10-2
ASSGREDTGELF
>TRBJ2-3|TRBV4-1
ASSQDLEADTQY
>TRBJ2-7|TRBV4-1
ASSQSQGGIYEQY
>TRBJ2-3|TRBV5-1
ASSLGQLTTDTQY
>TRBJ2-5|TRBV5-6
ASSEDFQETQY
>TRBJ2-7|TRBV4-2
ASGGPYEQY
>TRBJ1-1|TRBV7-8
ASSFQPSGTEAF
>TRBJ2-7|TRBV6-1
ASSEGWGYEQY
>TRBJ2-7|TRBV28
ASSLPGQDYEQY
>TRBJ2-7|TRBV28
ASSFDHYEQY
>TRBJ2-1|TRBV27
ASSFVGGLNEQF
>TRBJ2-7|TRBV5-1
ASSLEGGSYEQY